Listed here are 23 T cell receptor beta chains from one sample, sequenced in a study of siplizumab effects on memory and regulatory T cells. The data were produced by immunoSEQ multiplex PCR, yet TCRdb's version contains in-frame clones alone and is incomplete. This sample has approximately 92,000 clones, with around 94% found just once. The sequenced sample was non-Treg CD4+ T cells sorted from blood. The receptor set was obtained from a human donor in good health.

The chain carries TRBV5-1 and TRBJ2-7; weak D call: TRBD1 (9 bases). Per the germline V gene, CDR1 is SGHRS and CDR2 is YFSETQ. Trimming removed 0 bases at V and 7 bases at J, with 17 bases between. This CDR3 has 15 residues. CDR3 nucleotides: TGCGCCAGCAGCTTGGTAGCGGGACAGGGAGCGGAGCAGTACTTC. This gives the protein CASSLVAGQGAEQYF.

Here the CDR3 reads CAWSPRDRVYGYTF. CDR3 in DNA: TGTGCCTGGAGTCCCCGGGACAGGGTCTATGGCTACACCTTC. V usage is TRBV30 and J usage is TRBJ1-2; 9 positions agree with TRBD1. Germline V gene data show CDR1 as GTSNPN and CDR2 as SVGIG (reference sequence). The CDR3 loop spans 14 amino acids. The ends lost 2 bases at V and 4 bases at J; junction bases unmatched: 5. Variable domain in full (rest from reference TRBV30 and TRBJ1-2): SQTIHQWPATLVQPVGSPLSLECTVEGTSNPNLYWYRQAAGRGLQLLFYSVGIGQISSEVPQNLSASRPQDRQFILSSKKLLLSDSGFYLCAWSPRDRVYGYTFGSGTRLTVV.

This rearrangement joins TRBV30 to TRBJ2-3; no reliable D call. The V gene's germline CDR1 is GTSNPN and CDR2 SVGIG (reference sequence). The V and J ends lost 2 bases and 2 bases respectively, with 5 bases between them. The CDR3 runs to 12 residues. The CDR3 spells CAWSPYTDTQYF. For the CDR3, the DNA is TGTGCCTGGAGTCCATACACAGATACGCAGTATTTT.

The J gene is TRBJ1-2, the V gene TRBV7-9; D gene uncertain. This CDR3 contains 15 residues. Germline assignment: CDR1 SEHNR and CDR2 FQNEAQ (reference sequence). V dropped 5 bases and J dropped 8 bases, with 21 bases sitting between them. Here the CDR3 reads CASSPTSGRQRGYTF. As DNA, the CDR3 is TGTGCCAGCAGCCCCACCTCTGGCAGGCAGAGGGGCTACACCTTC.

The chain carries TRBV6-5 and TRBJ1-5; 7 positions match TRBD1. Unmatched junction bases numbered 5, after V lost 5 bases and J lost 1 base. Germline CDR1 is MNHEY and CDR2 is SVGAGI. The length of the CDR3 is 15 residues. The CDR3 reads CASSRTGESNQPQHF. In DNA form, the CDR3 reads TGTGCCAGCAGTCGAACAGGGGAGAGCAATCAGCCCCAGCATTTT.

J is TRBJ2-5 and V is TRBV11-2; no clear D gene. Per germline, CDR1 SGHAT and CDR2 FQNNGV. With 5 bases removed from V and 0 bases from J, the gap between germline ends came to 13 bases. This CDR3 comprises 15 residues. DNA for the CDR3: TGTGCCAGCAGCGACTCAACTGCGTACCAAGAGACCCAGTACTTC. Encoded protein: CASSDSTAYQETQYF.

The V gene is TRBV6-5, the J gene TRBJ2-4; no reliable D call. Germline values: CDR1 MNHEY, CDR2 SVGAGI. The V end lost 7 bases, the J end lost 1 base, and 14 bases lay between the germline ends. The CDR3 extends over 15 amino acids. CDR3 sequence reads: CASTSPSRAKNIQYF. The CDR3 DNA sequence: TGTGCCAGCACCTCGCCTTCGCGGGCCAAAAACATTCAGTACTTC.

V usage is TRBV18 and J usage is TRBJ2-2; no clear D. V lost 3 bases and J lost 2, with 13 bases in between. The CDR3 loop spans 16 amino acids. The germline V gene encodes CDR1 KGHSH and CDR2 LQKENI. This chain's CDR3 is CASSPSRTRNTGELFF. The CDR3 coding sequence is TGTGCCAGCTCACCTTCGAGAACCAGAAACACCGGGGAGCTGTTTTTT.

This clone came up a few times. The chain is built from TRBV6-8 and TRBJ1-5; D uncertain. V was pared by 4 bases and J by 5 bases, with 6 bases between. Germline V gives CDR1 MNHGY, CDR2 SAAAGT. This CDR3 is 12 amino acids long. The CDR3 nucleotides are TGTGCCAGCAGTTCTTCCGATCAGCCCCAGCATTTT. Its protein product is CASSSSDQPQHF.

The V and J genes are TRBV27 and TRBJ1-2, with 7 bases aligning to TRBD1. CDR3 length: 15 residues. V lost 4 bases to trimming and J lost 2 bases; unmatched junction nucleotides: 7. Germline CDR1 and CDR2: MNHEY and SMNVEV (reference sequence). The CDR3 DNA sequence: TGTGCCAGCAGTTGGGACAGAACCCACAACTATGGCTACACCTTC. Its protein product is CASSWDRTHNYGYTF.

The CDR3 loop is CASSPRTDYGYTF. The CDR3, as DNA: TGTGCCAGCAGCCCTCGGACAGACTATGGCTACACCTTC. The chain has TRBV7-8 and TRBJ1-2; D is perhaps TRBD1 (6 bases). CDR1 is SGHVS, CDR2 FQNEAQ, per germline. CDR3 length: 13 amino acids. Trimming stripped 5 bases from V and 3 bases from J, with 10 bases between.

About this clone: One end of the junction is discordant with germline, which a read error may explain. The rearrangement links TRBV7-6 to TRBJ2-5; the D gene is possibly TRBD1 (5 bases). This CDR3 is built from 14 residues. CDR1 is SGHVS and CDR2 is FNYEAQ in the germline V gene. CDR3 in DNA: TGTGCCGGCAGCTTTGCAGGGTTCCAAGAGACCCAGTACTTC. Its translation: CAGSFAGFQETQYF.

This clone was detected only a few times. The V and J genes are TRBV5-6 and TRBJ2-7; D might be TRBD1 (5 bases). Germline V lookup: CDR1 SGHDT, CDR2 YYEEEE. V dropped 4 bases and J dropped 12 bases, with 11 bases sitting between them. The CDR3 loop spans 10 amino acids. Written as DNA, the CDR3 is TGTGCCAGCAGCGCAGGGTACCGGTACTTC. It translates to CASSAGYRYF.

The V and J genes are TRBV5-6 and TRBJ2-4; perhaps TRBD1 as D (7 bases). V lost 4 bases, J lost 7 bases, and 15 bases lay in between. This CDR3 has 14 amino acids. Germline V gives CDR1 SGHDT, CDR2 YYEEEE. CDR3 nucleotide sequence: TGTGCCAGCAGCCCGGAGACAGGGAGGAACATTCAGTACTTC. Its protein is CASSPETGRNIQYF.

The gene calls are TRBV28 and TRBJ2-7, with a tentative D call TRBD1 (6 bases). Trimming took 5 bases from V and 0 from J, leaving 11 bases between them. Per the germline V gene, CDR1 is MDHEN and CDR2 is SYDVKM. The CDR3 is 14 amino acids. For the CDR3, the DNA is TGTGCCAGCAGTATTACAGGGCTCTCCTACGAGCAGTACTTC. Encoded protein: CASSITGLSYEQYF.

The rearrangement joins TRBV7-3 to TRBJ2-1; 10 nucleotides line up with TRBD2. The CDR3 consists of 13 residues. Germline assignment: CDR1 SGHTA and CDR2 FQGTGA. V trimming: 9 bases; J trimming: 5 bases; junction bases outside the gene matches: 4. The CDR3 protein is CASSSGSDNEQFF. The CDR3 coding sequence is TGTGCCAGTTCTAGCGGGAGTGACAATGAGCAGTTCTTC.

The chain has TRBV6-5 and TRBJ2-7, with a weak D call TRBD2 (7 bases). This CDR3 is 15 amino acids long. V was pared by 2 bases and J by 0 bases, with 11 bases between. The V gene's germline CDR1 is MNHEY and CDR2 SVGAGI. CDR3 in amino acids: CASSYGRGPSYEQYF. CDR3 sequence (DNA): TGTGCCAGCAGTTACGGGCGGGGGCCCTCCTACGAGCAGTACTTC.

The chain couples TRBV19 to TRBJ2-7, with TRBD1 matching over 11 bases. The CDR3 consists of 16 residues. After removal of 4 bases from V and 3 bases from J, the junction contained 8 bases not matched to a gene. Germline lookup yields CDR1 LNHDA and CDR2 SQIVND (reference sequence). The chain's CDR3 is CASSRLSGQGDYEQYF. The CDR3 nucleotides read TGTGCCAGTAGTAGACTTTCGGGACAGGGGGACTACGAGCAGTACTTC.

The CDR3, as DNA: TGTGCCAGCAAAATAGGGGGCTCCTCCTACGAGCAGTACTTC. Amino acid sequence: CASKIGGSSYEQYF. The chain carries TRBV28 and TRBJ2-7; 7 bases align to TRBD1. Germline V gene data show CDR1 as MDHEN and CDR2 as SYDVKM. CDR3 length equals 14 residues. The junction had 6 bases not matched to a gene; V was cut back by 7 bases and J by 0 bases.

This chain connects TRBV5-1 to TRBJ2-7, with 8 bases that match TRBD1. After removal of 0 bases from V and 2 bases from J, the junction contained 1 base not matched to a gene. CDR1 is SGHRS, CDR2 YFSETQ, per germline. CDR3 length: 14 amino acids. The CDR3 DNA follows: TGCGCCAGCAGCTTGGCACAGGGGGCCTACGAGCAGTACTTC. Protein product: CASSLAQGAYEQYF. Supplemented by reference TRBV5-1 and TRBJ2-7, the full variable domain reads KAGVTQTPRYLIKTRGQQVTLSCSPISGHRSVSWYQQTPGQGLQFLFEYFSETQRNKGNFPGRFSGRQFSNSRSEMNVSTLELGDSALYLCASSLAQGAYEQYFGPGTRLTVT.

The V call is TRBV14, the J call TRBJ1-1; D unresolved. The CDR3 spans 13 residues. Germline V CDR1 and CDR2: SGHDN, FVKESK. V was clipped by 3 bases and J by 8 bases, with 13 bases between them. CDR3 sequence (DNA): TGTGCCAGCAGCCAGAGACACGGAGGCGAAGCTTTCTTT. Encoded protein: CASSQRHGGEAFF.

This chain links TRBV6-1 with TRBJ2-3, with D perhaps matching TRBD1 (6 bases). Trimming pared 2 bases from V and 0 bases from J, leaving 15 bases between. Germline CDR1 reads MNHNS; CDR2 reads SASEGT. The CDR3 covers 17 residues. CDR3 residues: CASSEFRGTASTDTQYF. For the CDR3, the DNA is TGTGCCAGCAGTGAATTTAGGGGGACGGCTAGCACAGATACGCAGTATTTT.

V and J are TRBV5-4 and TRBJ2-5; D uncertain. Looked up from germline, CDR1 is SGHNT and CDR2 is YYREEE (reference sequence). Between the trimmed V and J ends, which lost 4 bases and 2 bases, there was a span of 9 bases. The CDR3 has 13 amino acids. The CDR3 DNA reads as TGTGCCAGCAGCGGCACACTGCAAGAGACCCAGTACTTC. Translated, it gives CASSGTLQETQYF.